This T cell receptor (beta chain) is from a study of T-cell reconstitution after alpha-beta-depleted transplantation in children. Trimming pared 0 bases from V and 2 bases from J, leaving 15 bases between. The CDR3 has 17 residues. Germline values: CDR1 SGHNT, CDR2 YYREEE (reference sequence). Preparation of the TCRbeta library used unique molecular identifiers. TCRdb recomputed calls from the PCR reads with MiXCR, one row per CDR3 protein. The data contain 450,000 to 550,000 distinct CDR3 sequences, more than 9.5% of them singletons. J is TRBJ2-1 and V is TRBV5-4; D gene ambiguous. The clonotype originates from a female patient aged 2-9 years who had a stem cell transplant for aplastic anemia, so the T cells may come from the graft donor. The source was PBMCs, mostly from graft donor cells, collected 180 days after TCRalphabeta/CD19-depleted stem cell transplant. The CDR3 reads CASSLAFSRAPYNEQFF. In DNA, the CDR3 is TGTGCCAGCAGCTTGGCGTTTTCTAGGGCCCCCTACAATGAGCAGTTCTTC. Together with reference TRBV5-4 and TRBJ2-1, the CDR3 gives the full variable domain: ETGVTQSPTHLIKTRGQQVTLRCSSQSGHNTVSWYQQALGQGPQFIFQYYREEENGRGNFPPRFSGLQFPNYSSELNVNALELDDSALYLCASSLAFSRAPYNEQFFGPGTRLTVL.